These 12 T cell receptor beta chains were all obtained from the same sample, sequenced in a study of STAT5B mutations in CD4+ large granular lymphocyte leukemia. Assay: immunoSEQ multiplex PCR; the TCRdb copy retains only in-frame clones and omits some. The sample contains over 20,000 clones, approximately 81% of which appear only once. Sequencing was performed on CD4+ T cells from blood buffy coats. The receptors were sampled from a human donor in good health.

V and J are TRBV11-2 and TRBJ2-7; TRBD1 is a possible D gene (5 bases). Germline V gene lookup returns CDR1 SGHAT and CDR2 FQNNGV. The CDR3 sequence is 16 residues long. Trimming shortened V by 1 base and J by 4 bases, and 17 bases separated the two germline ends. The CDR3 protein is CASSLVPRVIRYEQYV. The CDR3, as DNA: TGTGCCAGCAGCTTAGTGCCCAGGGTAATTCGGTACGAGCAGTACGTC.

This rearrangement joins TRBV11-3 to TRBJ2-1; perhaps TRBD1 as D (5 bases). Germline V gene sequence: CDR1 SGHNT, CDR2 YENEEA. V shed 1 base and J shed 8 bases, with 12 bases lying between them. This CDR3 has 14 amino acids. The CDR3 protein is CASSLVQGTDEQFF. CDR3 DNA sequence: TGTGCCAGCAGCTTAGTTCAGGGAACCGATGAGCAGTTCTTC.

The V call is TRBV5-4, the J call TRBJ2-7; D uncertain. Trimming pared 4 bases from V and 1 base from J, leaving 12 bases between. CDR3 length: 14 residues. The germline V gene encodes CDR1 SGHNT and CDR2 YYREEE (reference sequence). The CDR3 DNA reads as TGTGCCAGCAGCCCAGCTGGCCAATCCTACGAGCAGTACGTC. This encodes CASSPAGQSYEQYV.

J is TRBJ1-3 and V is TRBV18, with 7 bases identical to TRBD1. Germline-derived CDR1 and CDR2 are KGHSH and LQKENI. CDR3 length: 17 residues. Trimming cost V 2 bases and J 1 base; bases outside gene matches: 8. The CDR3 region has the DNA TGTGCCAGCTCACCAGTAGAAGGGGGCTCGTCTGGAAACACCATATATTTT. It yields the protein CASSPVEGGSSGNTIYF.

This rearrangement joins TRBV5-1 to TRBJ1-1; weak D call: TRBD1 (5 bases). Germline values: CDR1 SGHRS, CDR2 YFSETQ. The length of the CDR3 is 14 residues. V was cut by 0 bases and J by 5 bases, with 11 bases left in between. The CDR3 nucleotides read TGCGCCAGCAGCTTGGTGGGGGGTGGGACTGAAGCTTTCTTT. Its translation: CASSLVGGGTEAFF.

The chain uses TRBV4-1 and TRBJ1-4, with 7 bases identical to TRBD1. This CDR3 has 15 residues. CDR1 is MGHRA and CDR2 is YSYEKL in the germline V gene. V lost 0 bases to trimming and J lost 5 bases; unmatched junction nucleotides: 3. Here the CDR3 DNA reads TGCGCCAGCAGCCAAGAGGGGACAGAAAATGAAAAACTGTTTTTT. It specifies CASSQEGTENEKLFF.

V gene TRBV5-4 combines with J gene TRBJ2-1, with 8 positions matching TRBD2. J gave up 8 bases and V 1 base, and 8 bases lay outside the gene matches. The germline V gene has CDR1 SGHNT and CDR2 YYREEE (reference sequence). This CDR3 has 15 residues. The CDR3 reads CASSLLRGGMDEQFF. DNA of the CDR3: TGTGCCAGCAGCTTGTTACGGGGGGGTATGGATGAGCAGTTCTTC.

This clone was detected only a few times. This chain uses TRBV4-3 with TRBJ1-5; no reliable D call. This CDR3 spans 15 amino acids. Germline V gene lookup returns CDR1 LGHNA and CDR2 YSLEER. V was trimmed by 4 bases and J by 0 bases, leaving 10 bases between them. CDR3 nucleotides: TGCGCCAGCAGCCTGTGGTCGCATAGCAATCAGCCCCAGCATTTT. Its protein product is CASSLWSHSNQPQHF.

The chain is built from TRBV2 and TRBJ1-5; D might be TRBD1 (6 bases). The CDR3 is 16 amino acids. Trimming took off 4 bases at V and 2 bases at J, with 15 bases between the two ends. Germline CDR1 reads SNHLY; CDR2 reads FYNNEI. The CDR3 region has the DNA TGTGCCAGCAGTGTTTCAGGGGTTGGAGGCAATCAGCCCCAGCATTTT. Translation: CASSVSGVGGNQPQHF.

A note on this clone: A junction boundary mismatches the germline segment, possibly from a read error. The chain combines TRBV18 with TRBJ1-2; perhaps TRBD1 as D (5 bases). CDR1 is KGHSH and CDR2 is LQKENI in the germline V gene. This CDR3 has 18 amino acids. The CDR3 loop is CASSPPGTEPRLNYSYTF. The CDR3 DNA sequence: TGTGCCAGCTCACCACCGGGGACGGAGCCTCGCCTTAACTATAGCTACACCTTC. The full variable domain, with the rest looked up from reference TRBV18 and TRBJ1-2, is NAGVMQNPRHLVRRRGQEARLRCSPMKGHSHVYWYRQLPEEGLKFMVYLQKENIIDESGMPKERFSAEFPKEGPSILRIQQVVRGDSAAYFCASSPPGTEPRLNYSYTFGSGTRLTVV.

The chain employs TRBV11-3 and TRBJ2-7; 7 positions agree with TRBD2. Germline CDR1 SGHNT, CDR2 YENEEA. CDR3 length: 15 amino acids. J was trimmed by 3 bases and V by 1 base; bases with no gene match: 6. CDR3 in amino acids: CASSLAGGRVYEQYF. The CDR3 DNA sequence: TGTGCCAGCAGCTTAGCTGGCGGGAGAGTCTACGAGCAGTACTTC.

The chain is built from TRBV7-9 and TRBJ1-2; TRBD1 is a possible D gene (6 bases). Germline values: CDR1 SEHNR, CDR2 FQNEAQ (reference sequence). The CDR3 length is 16 residues. Trimming pared 1 base from V and 1 base from J, leaving 13 bases between. CDR3 nucleotides: TGTGCCAGCAGCTTAGGAGGGGACACCCGTAACTATGGCTACACCTTC. It encodes CASSLGGDTRNYGYTF.